Included here is one T cell receptor (beta chain) sequence, with context. The J segment lost 3 bases and the V segment lost 5 bases, leaving 3 bases of the junction unmatched. In germline, CDR1 is MNHEY, CDR2 SVGEGT. CDR3 length equals 13 residues. The Seattle patients, enrolled during active infection, were followed longitudinally. The entry originates in a study of blood T cell repertoires in COVID-19. Study summary: From the United States, Italy and Spain came samples of acute and convalescent COVID-19. Sample material is recorded as cDNA or gDNA derived from T cells, B-cell-depleted T cells, or PBMCs.

Source study methods: Quantification of nucleated cells was approximated via reference gene primer amplification. The protocol was immunoSEQ multiplex PCR, while the TCRdb copy is restricted to in-frame clones and leaves out a portion. V, J and clone size derive from that table, while D and trimming were established from the DNA sequence. Of almost 350,000 clones listed, approximately 89% are singletons. The clonotype was recovered from a woman aged 55-69 years with COVID-19, enrolled during active disease. This rearrangement joins TRBV6-2 or TRBV6-3 to TRBJ1-2, with TRBD1 matching over 7 bases. Sequenced: peripheral blood. CDR3 loop: CASSDTGDYGYTF. The CDR3 DNA is TGTGCCAGCAGTGACACAGGGGACTATGGCTACACCTTC.